A selection of T cell receptor beta chains follows, all from one sample in a study of blood T cells in healthy people across ages. TCRdb passed the 5' RACE reads through MiXCR, listing each CDR3 protein once. The sample holds 730,000 or so distinct CDR3 sequences; around 40% are singletons and the top ten take roughly 19%. Sample: blood. These receptor sequences come from a woman aged 55-69 years in good health. The CDR3 runs from the conserved cysteine through the conserved F or W. A D gene is named only where the DNA matches it firmly. Clone size is given for some rows only: seen once, a few or many times, or a class if the clone is expanded.

DNA,CDR3,size,D,J,V
TGTGCCACCACGCTAGGCGGGGCGGAAGATACGCAGTATTTT,CATTLGGAEDTQYF,once,NA,TRBJ2-3,TRBV15
TGTGCCAGCAGTTACCTCGATGCGAACACTGAAGCTTTCTTT,CASSYLDANTEAFF,NA,NA,TRBJ1-1,TRBV6-5
TGCGCCAGCAGCCAAGATGAGGGAGGGCCCCTAGAGACCCAGTACTTC,CASSQDEGGPLETQYF,NA,TRBD2,TRBJ2-5,TRBV4-3
TGTGCCAGCAGTGAGGTTCCAGATACGCAGTATTTT,CASSEVPDTQYF,many,NA,TRBJ2-3,TRBV2
TGCAGTGCTAGTACTCTAGCGGAACCCTACGAGCAGTACTTC,CSASTLAEPYEQYF,NA,TRBD2,TRBJ2-7,TRBV20-1
TGTGCCAGCAGCGTAGGTATGGGACAGGAGTACGAGCAGTACTTC,CASSVGMGQEYEQYF,many,TRBD1,TRBJ2-7,TRBV9
TGTGCCAGCAGCGTAGTTGGTCTAGCGGGATCCAATGAGCAGTTCTTC,CASSVVGLAGSNEQFF,NA,TRBD2,TRBJ2-1,TRBV9
TGTGCCAGCAGCCGGACAGGGGGCCTCGATACGCAGTATTTT,CASSRTGGLDTQYF,NA,TRBD1,TRBJ2-3,TRBV11-3
TGTGCCAGCAGCTATAGCGGGAGGGTCGGACAGGAGCAGTTCTTC,CASSYSGRVGQEQFF,NA,TRBD2,TRBJ2-1,TRBV2
TGCGCCAGCAGCGGGGACCCAACAGGGTCAGAGACCCAGTACTTC,CASSGDPTGSETQYF,NA,NA,TRBJ2-5,TRBV4-3